What follows are 30 T cell receptor beta chains derived from one specimen sequenced in a study of breast tumors, draining lymph nodes, adjacent tissues. A single record per CDR3 protein comes from TCRdb applying MiXCR to the multiplex PCR reads. The sample includes about 300,000 distinct CDR3 sequences, around 30% of them seen just once. Breast cancer patients provided tissue from their axillary draining lymph nodes. Material for sequencing was axillary lymph node tissue. The receptors originated from a female donor with breast cancer. Some clones in this sample may be carry-over from other donors' samples.

The table lists this clonotype with a few counts. This chain links TRBV19 with TRBJ2-5; a weak D match, TRBD1 (6 bases). Germline V gene data show CDR1 as LNHDA and CDR2 as SQIVND (reference sequence). The CDR3 loop spans 13 amino acids. V shed 6 bases and J shed 1 base, with 9 bases lying between them. In DNA form, the CDR3 reads TGTGCCAGTAGACAACAGGGCCAAGAGACCCAGTACTTC. The encoded protein is CASRQQGQETQYF. Variable domain in full (rest from reference TRBV19 and TRBJ2-5): DGGITQSPKYLFRKEGQNVTLSCEQNLNHDAMYWYRQDPGQGLRLIYYSQIVNDFQKGDIAEGYSVSREKKESFPLTVTSAQKNPTAFYLCASRQQGQETQYFGPGTRLLVL.

The V and J genes are TRBV11-3 and TRBJ2-3; the match to TRBD2 covers 10 bases. Germline values: CDR1 SGHNT, CDR2 YENEEA. The CDR3 is made up of 15 amino acids. The trim removed 5 bases at V and 6 bases at J, leaving 8 bases unmatched. CDR3 amino acids: CASSDSGRNSDTQYF. In DNA form, the CDR3 reads TGTGCCAGCAGCGATAGCGGGAGGAATTCGGATACGCAGTATTTT.

Note on this clonotype: Given a much more abundant clone one base away, this may be a read error. No conserved phenylalanine or tryptophan is present at the end of the CDR3, so a read error is the likely explanation. The CDR3 nucleotides read TGTGCCAGCAGCTTAGAACAGGGCCCCTACGAGCAGTACTCC. Amino acids: CASSLEQGPYEQYS. The chain links TRBV11-2 to TRBJ2-7; D perhaps matches TRBD1 (6 bases). The length of the CDR3 is 14 residues. Germline loops: CDR1 SGHAT, CDR2 FQNNGV. The V end was cut by 0 bases, the J end by 2 bases, with 8 bases between.

This clonotype has a handful of counts. This may arise from a read error, as a much more abundant clone is one base away. The chain joins TRBV12-3 or TRBV12-4 to TRBJ1-2; 8 bases are shared with TRBD1. The CDR3 is 14 residues long. CDR3 in DNA: TGTGCCAGCAGTTTAGCGACAGGGGACTATGGCTGCACCTTC. This translates into CASSLATGDYGCTF.

This clonotype was counted at least ten times. The V gene is TRBV15, the J gene TRBJ2-5; D gene ambiguous. The germline V and J ends were trimmed by 2 bases and 3 bases, with 7 bases remaining between them. The germline gives CDR1 LNHNV, CDR2 YYDKDF (reference sequence). The CDR3 covers 13 residues. The DNA for the CDR3 is TGTGCCACCAGCAGACATGCGAAAGAGACCCAGTACTTC. Its protein product is CATSRHAKETQYF.

For this clonotype: Given a much more abundant clone one base away, this may be a read error. The V call is TRBV6-5, the J call TRBJ2-2, with D perhaps TRBD1 (6 bases). The V and J ends lost 10 bases and 1 base respectively, with 16 bases between them. The germline V gene has CDR1 MNHEY and CDR2 SVGAGI. The CDR3 extends over 15 amino acids. The CDR3 region has the DNA TGTGCCACCCGGCACGGGACATTGAACACCGGGGAGCTGTTTTTT. Translation: CATRHGTLNTGELFF.

This clonotype was seen at least ten times. V is TRBV6-5 and J is TRBJ1-2, with TRBD1 matching over 7 bases. The CDR3 is 14 amino acids. V lost 2 bases to trimming and J lost 6 bases; unmatched junction nucleotides: 6. CDR1 and CDR2 from the germline V gene are MNHEY and SVGAGI. The CDR3 reads CASSYTGDKNGYTF. CDR3 coding DNA: TGTGCCAGCAGTTACACAGGGGACAAAAATGGCTACACCTTC.

This clonotype was seen ten or more times. J is TRBJ1-5 and V is TRBV19, with unresolved D. CDR1 is LNHDA and CDR2 is SQIVND in the germline V gene (reference sequence). CDR3 length: 14 residues. The V gene lost 1 base and the J gene lost 4 bases, with 8 bases spanning the gap. The chain's CDR3 is CASSIVGNNQPQHF. The CDR3 DNA reads as TGTGCCAGTAGTATAGTAGGGAATAATCAGCCCCAGCATTTT.

A word on this clonotype: The missing conserved phenylalanine or tryptophan at the end of this CDR3 makes a read error likely. The chain recombines TRBV14 with TRBJ2-7; 7 bases fit TRBD1. Germline V gene lookup returns CDR1 SGHDN and CDR2 FVKESK. The ends lost 3 bases at V and 2 bases at J; junction bases unmatched: 10. This CDR3 is built from 16 residues. CDR3 nucleotides: TGTGCCAGCAGCCAGGAACCCGGGACAGCCACCTACGAGCAGTACCTC. As protein: CASSQEPGTATYEQYL.

Many counts were recorded for this clonotype. This chain joins TRBV20-1 and TRBJ2-1; D not resolved. Germline V gives CDR1 DFQATT, CDR2 SNEGSKA (reference sequence). This CDR3 is 12 amino acids long. V lost 2 bases, J lost 4 bases, and 6 bases lay in between. The CDR3 spells CSARHLYNEQFF. The CDR3 nucleotides are TGCAGTGCTAGACACCTTTACAATGAGCAGTTCTTC.

This clonotype was seen at least ten times. The V call is TRBV15, the J call TRBJ2-1; 7 bases line up with TRBD1. CDR3 size: 17 residues. J lost 2 bases, V lost 2 bases, and 9 bases had no gene match. Germline V gene data show CDR1 as LNHNV and CDR2 as YYDKDF (reference sequence). The CDR3 region has the DNA TGTGCCACCAGCAGATCCCCCTTGGACAGGACCTACAATGAGCAGTTCTTC. The encoded protein is CATSRSPLDRTYNEQFF.

This clonotype occurred many times. The chain combines TRBV10-3 with TRBJ2-6; 9 nucleotides agree with TRBD1. CDR3 length equals 18 residues. Germline V gives CDR1 ENHRY, CDR2 SYGVKD. Trimming removed 1 base from V and 0 bases from J; junction bases left unmatched: 4. The DNA for the CDR3 is TGTGCCATCAGTGAGTGGGAGACAGGGGGCTCTGGGGCCAACGTCCTGACTTTC. It translates to CAISEWETGGSGANVLTF.

CDR3 nucleotides: TGTGCCAGCAGTCCAACTAGCGGATACACCGGGGAGCTGTTTTTT. Its translation: CASSPTSGYTGELFF. This chain links TRBV28 with TRBJ2-2; 8 positions match TRBD2. This CDR3 region has 15 residues. V shed 5 bases and J 3 bases; nucleotides not matched to a gene: 5. CDR1 is MDHEN and CDR2 is SYDVKM in the germline V gene.

This clonotype was recorded many times. The J gene is TRBJ2-1, the V gene TRBV7-9, with 9 bases fitting TRBD1. This CDR3 is 15 amino acids long. The trim removed 5 bases at V and 7 bases at J, leaving 9 bases unmatched. The germline V gene has CDR1 SEHNR and CDR2 FQNEAQ (reference sequence). Here the CDR3 DNA reads TGTGCCAGCAGCCCGCGGGACAGGGTAGTGAATGAGCAGTTCTTC. This gives the protein CASSPRDRVVNEQFF.

The chain couples TRBV6-6 to TRBJ2-3; no clear D gene. The CDR3 has 15 amino acids. CDR1 is MNHNY and CDR2 is SVGAGI in the germline V gene (reference sequence). V was trimmed by 5 bases and J by 4 bases, leaving 16 bases between them. The CDR3: CASSHDFPSPDTQYF. The CDR3 DNA follows: TGTGCCAGCAGTCACGACTTTCCATCCCCAGATACGCAGTATTTT.

V usage is TRBV18 and J usage is TRBJ2-7, with D tentatively TRBD1 (6 bases). This CDR3 region has 14 residues. Trimming removed 6 bases from V and 4 bases from J, with 16 bases in between. Germline CDR1 is KGHSH and CDR2 is LQKENI. CDR3 sequence reads: CASSLQGLPYEQYF. The CDR3 region has the DNA TGTGCCAGCTCGCTGCAGGGGTTGCCTTACGAGCAGTACTTC.

In this sample, this clonotype turned up a few times. This clone may be a read error of a much larger clone one base away. The CDR3 DNA is TGTGCCACCCAAGAGCTAGTTAAGGCGACCCAGTACTTC. Encoded protein: CATQELVKATQYF. V gene TRBV11-2 combines with J gene TRBJ2-5, with no clear D. V was cut by 10 bases and J by 7 bases, with 19 bases left in between. The CDR3 has 13 amino acids. The germline gives CDR1 SGHAT, CDR2 FQNNGV.

The chain carries TRBV20-1 and TRBJ2-7; D possibly matches TRBD1 or TRBD2 (6 bases each). CDR1 and CDR2 (germline): DFQATT, SNEGSKA (reference sequence). The CDR3 totals 14 residues. Trimming pared 4 bases from V and 6 bases from J, leaving 19 bases between. CDR3 protein: CSAKRRGGGTEQYF. The CDR3 nucleotides read TGCAGTGCTAAGCGAAGAGGGGGAGGAACCGAGCAGTACTTC.

This clonotype was seen at least ten times. The chain employs TRBV10-2 and TRBJ2-5, with TRBD2 as a possible D gene (6 bases). Germline V lookup: CDR1 WSHSY, CDR2 SAAADI. The CDR3 contains 13 residues. Trimming cost V 5 bases and J 1 base, with 8 bases left between them. CDR3 nucleotide sequence: TGCGCCAGCAGTTTAGCGGTCCAAGAGACCCAGTACTTC. Amino acid sequence: CASSLAVQETQYF.

At least ten counts were recorded for this clonotype. The chain recombines TRBV5-6 with TRBJ2-6, with D unresolved. In germline, CDR1 is SGHDT, CDR2 YYEEEE. Between the trimmed V and J ends, which lost 0 bases and 2 bases, there was a span of 12 bases. The CDR3 runs to 17 residues. The CDR3 reads CASSLAGRSPGANVLTF. CDR3 in DNA: TGTGCCAGCAGCTTGGCCGGCAGGAGTCCTGGGGCCAACGTCCTGACTTTC.

At least ten counts were recorded for this clonotype. This chain joins TRBV4-3 and TRBJ2-1; D remains ambiguous. Trimming shortened V by 2 bases and J by 8 bases, and 16 bases separated the two germline ends. Looked up from germline, CDR1 is LGHNA and CDR2 is YSLEER. The CDR3 runs 15 residues. Written as DNA, the CDR3 is TGCGCCAGCAGCCAAAGCCCAGCGTCGGACGATGAGCAGTTCTTC. This translates into CASSQSPASDDEQFF.

The sample holds many counts of this clonotype. The chain combines TRBV20-1 with TRBJ2-3; no firm D call. Germline V gives CDR1 DFQATT, CDR2 SNEGSKA (reference sequence). The length of the CDR3 is 11 residues. Trimming left V 6 bases short and J 5 bases short, with 9 bases between. The CDR3 loop is CSAPQGDTQYF. CDR3 DNA: TGCAGTGCGCCACAAGGAGATACGCAGTATTTT.

This clonotype was found many times. The chain uses TRBV5-6 and TRBJ2-7, with 11 bases aligning to TRBD1. Germline V gene lookup returns CDR1 SGHDT and CDR2 YYEEEE. Unmatched junction bases numbered 22, after V lost 4 bases and J lost 4 bases. The CDR3 extends over 20 amino acids. CDR3 in amino acids: CASSTNLRDRGSPGTYEQYF. The CDR3 DNA follows: TGTGCCAGCAGCACAAACCTCCGGGACAGGGGGAGCCCGGGTACGTACGAGCAGTACTTC.

This clonotype was found many times. The chain has TRBV24-1 and TRBJ2-7, with 10 bases aligning to TRBD1. The germline V gene encodes CDR1 KGHDR and CDR2 SFDVKD. The CDR3 runs 15 residues. V gave up 4 bases and J gave up 5 bases; unmatched junction bases: 7. In DNA form, the CDR3 reads TGTGCCACCAGTGAACCCGGGACAGGGGCGGACGAGCAGTACTTC. This gives the protein CATSEPGTGADEQYF.

The J gene is TRBJ1-1, the V gene TRBV10-3; TRBD1 is a possible D gene (6 bases). CDR3 length: 13 amino acids. Trimming removed 2 bases from V and 8 bases from J, with 12 bases in between. The germline V gene has CDR1 ENHRY and CDR2 SYGVKD. As DNA, the CDR3 is TGTGCCATCAGTGAGAGGGAGGGGGTGGAAGCTTTCTTT. Its translation: CAISEREGVEAFF.

This clonotype has ten or more counts. The chain recombines TRBV20-1 with TRBJ2-5; no reliable D call. The CDR3 contains 15 residues. The germline gives CDR1 DFQATT, CDR2 SNEGSKA (reference sequence). Trimming stripped 5 bases from V and 1 base from J, with 17 bases between. The DNA of the CDR3 is TGCAGTGCTCGGTACTGGGCTCTTGTCCAAGAGACCCAGTACTTC. Its translation: CSARYWALVQETQYF.

This clonotype has a count of ten or more. V is TRBV15 and J is TRBJ2-7; no definite D call. The V end lost 0 bases, the J end lost 2 bases, and 14 bases lay between the germline ends. Germline CDR1 is LNHNV and CDR2 is YYDKDF (reference sequence). This CDR3 is built from 16 residues. CDR3 nucleotide sequence: TGTGCCACCAGCAGAGATCGGGTAGTAGCCGCCTACGAGCAGTACTTC. This codes for CATSRDRVVAAYEQYF.

V and J are TRBV28 and TRBJ2-7, with D perhaps TRBD2 (5 bases). In germline, CDR1 is MDHEN, CDR2 SYDVKM. Deletions cut 6 bases from V and 1 base from J, with 13 bases between. CDR3 length: 14 residues. CDR3 DNA: TGTGCCAGCAGCCAACGCGGAGGTTCCTACGAGCAGTACTTC. This sequence encodes CASSQRGGSYEQYF.

This clonotype was seen ten or more times. The chain employs TRBV12-5 and TRBJ2-7, with D unresolved. This CDR3 has 14 residues. The germline V gene has CDR1 LGHNT and CDR2 FRNRAP. V lost 6 bases to trimming and J lost 2 bases, with 14 bases between them. The DNA of the CDR3 is TGTGCTAGTGGCTTCCCGACGGGTACCTACGAGCAGTACTTC. Its protein product is CASGFPTGTYEQYF.

The chain is built from TRBV10-3 and TRBJ1-2, with TRBD1 matching over 11 bases. The germline V gene has CDR1 ENHRY and CDR2 SYGVKD. Losses at the gene ends were 6 bases for V and 7 bases for J; bases not matched to a gene: 4. The CDR3 consists of 13 residues. The CDR3 region is CAIREGQGVGYTF. The CDR3 bases are TGTGCCATCAGAGAGGGACAGGGGGTTGGCTACACCTTC.